The 15 T cell receptor beta chains below all came from one sample that was sequenced in a study of PD-L1 blockade in urothelial cancer (dated by TCRdb to 2015 to 2018). What this sample's time point label stands for: peripheral blood 6 weeks after treatment start. The library came from the immunoSEQ multiplex PCR assay. TCRdb re-hosts the immuneACCESS table, in-frame sequences only. Its copies lack some clones; in the studies checked, an unresolved V gene accounts for under half of them, and the cause for the rest is not known. The sample table lists roughly 120,000 clones, approximately 89% of them with a count of one. Approximately 3.8% of the sample is in the top ten clones. The sequences come from PBMCs, collected around atezolizumab (anti-PD-L1) treatment. The receptors shown here come from a man aged 55 to 69 with urothelial cancer.

V is TRBV2 and J is TRBJ2-2; D is possibly TRBD2 (6 bases). The CDR3 consists of 17 residues. V lost 3 bases to trimming and J lost 5 bases, with 19 bases between them. The germline V gene encodes CDR1 SNHLY and CDR2 FYNNEI. The CDR3 here is CASSDRAAGFGTGELFF. Here the CDR3 DNA reads TGTGCCAGCAGTGACAGGGCCGCGGGATTTGGAACCGGGGAGCTGTTTTTT.

This rearrangement joins TRBV4-3 to TRBJ1-6; perhaps TRBD1 as D (5 bases). This CDR3 is built from 15 residues. Trimming removed 0 bases at V and 7 bases at J, with 10 bases between. From germline, CDR1 is LGHNA and CDR2 YSLEER. CDR3: CASSQDSAGNSPLHF. The CDR3 coding sequence is TGCGCCAGCAGCCAAGATTCGGCAGGGAATTCACCCCTCCACTTT.

The genes are TRBV6-1 and TRBJ2-3; D remains unclear. The CDR3 is 13 amino acids. V was pared by 0 bases and J by 4 bases, with 5 bases between. CDR1 and CDR2 (germline): MNHNS, SASEGT. DNA for the CDR3: TGTGCCAGCAGTGAAGCTATCCCAGATACGCAGTATTTT. The encoded protein is CASSEAIPDTQYF.

The chain joins TRBV14 to TRBJ1-1, with TRBD1 as a possible D gene (5 bases). Germline V gives CDR1 SGHDN, CDR2 FVKESK. Trimming removed 1 base at V and 4 bases at J, with 10 bases between. The CDR3 is made up of 14 amino acids. The chain's CDR3 is CASSQAGTGTEAFF. The CDR3 DNA reads as TGTGCCAGCAGCCAAGCGGGGACTGGCACTGAAGCTTTCTTT. The variable domain in full, completed from reference TRBV14 and TRBJ1-1, reads EAGVTQFPSHSVIEKGQTVTLRCDPISGHDNLYWYRRVMGKEIKFLLHFVKESKQDESGMPNNRFLAERTGGTYSTLKVQPAELEDSGVYFCASSQAGTGTEAFFGQGTRLTVV.

This chain links TRBV5-6 with TRBJ1-2; D perhaps matches TRBD1 (5 bases). CDR3 length equals 12 residues. V dropped 5 bases and J dropped 7 bases, with 12 bases sitting between them. CDR1 is SGHDT, CDR2 YYEEEE, per germline. The CDR3 spells CASSYRGGGYTF. The DNA of the CDR3 is TGTGCCAGCAGTTACCGGGGGGGTGGCTACACCTTC.

This chain connects TRBV5-1 to TRBJ2-7, with D maybe TRBD2 (6 bases). V was shortened by 0 bases and J by 1 base, with 11 bases between the two germline ends. Germline CDR1 SGHRS, CDR2 YFSETQ. This CDR3 has 15 amino acids. CDR3 in DNA: TGCGCCAGCAGCTTGGGTGCGGGAACTTCCTACGAGCAGTACTTC. It is translated as CASSLGAGTSYEQYF.

The chain combines TRBV28 with TRBJ2-7, with D tentatively TRBD1 (5 bases). CDR1 and CDR2 (germline): MDHEN, SYDVKM. The CDR3 is 14 amino acids. V lost 4 bases and J lost 4, with 14 bases in between. In nucleotides, the CDR3 is TGTGCCAGCAGTTCCCCAGGGCGCGGATACGAGCAGTACTTC. Translation gives CASSSPGRGYEQYF.

The chain combines TRBV2 with TRBJ2-7; D is perhaps TRBD1 (5 bases). The CDR3 is made up of 12 amino acids. The germline V gene encodes CDR1 SNHLY and CDR2 FYNNEI. Trimming took off 5 bases at V and 2 bases at J, with 7 bases between the two ends. The CDR3 is CASSLQAYEQYF. In DNA form, the CDR3 reads TGTGCCAGCAGTTTACAGGCCTACGAGCAGTACTTC.

The rearrangement joins TRBV30 to TRBJ1-1; D not resolved. The CDR3 runs 13 residues. Germline V CDR1 and CDR2: GTSNPN, SVGIG (reference sequence). Trimming removed 0 bases from V and 1 base from J, with 6 bases in between. The CDR3 sequence is CAWSVHENTEAFF. The CDR3 nucleotides read TGTGCCTGGAGTGTACATGAGAACACTGAAGCTTTCTTT.

The chain employs TRBV28 and TRBJ2-5; 9 nucleotides line up with TRBD1. The CDR3 consists of 15 residues. V shed 5 bases and J 1 base; nucleotides not matched to a gene: 5. CDR1 is MDHEN and CDR2 is SYDVKM in the germline V gene. CDR3 DNA: TGTGCCAGCAGTCCCGCACAGGGGGCCCAAGAGACCCAGTACTTC. This codes for CASSPAQGAQETQYF.

The chain employs TRBV29-1 and TRBJ2-2, with TRBD2 matching 11 bases. With 3 bases clipped from V and 0 bases from J, the junction kept 3 bases outside the gene matches. Germline assignment: CDR1 SQVTM and CDR2 ANQGSEA. The CDR3 extends over 16 amino acids. The CDR3, as DNA: TGCAGCGTTGACCCGGGACTAGCGGCGAACACCGGGGAGCTGTTTTTT. It specifies CSVDPGLAANTGELFF.

In DNA, the CDR3 is TGTGCCAGCAGGCAAGGGCAGAATCAGGGAGAGCAGTACTTC. As protein: CASRQGQNQGEQYF. This chain joins TRBV5-6 and TRBJ2-7; possibly TRBD1 for D (5 bases). Germline lookup yields CDR1 SGHDT and CDR2 YYEEEE. The germline V and J ends were trimmed by 5 bases and 7 bases, with 19 bases remaining between them. The CDR3 loop spans 14 amino acids.

The V and J genes are TRBV2 and TRBJ1-1, with 11 positions matching TRBD1. The length of the CDR3 is 15 residues. The junction had 7 bases not matched to a gene; V was cut back by 9 bases and J by 1 base. Germline-derived CDR1 and CDR2 are SNHLY and FYNNEI. CDR3 amino acids: CASRGQGAKNTEAFF. In DNA form, the CDR3 reads TGTGCCAGTAGAGGACAGGGGGCGAAGAACACTGAAGCTTTCTTT. Full variable domain (missing parts from reference TRBV2 and TRBJ1-1): EPEVTQTPSHQVTQMGQEVILRCVPISNHLYFYWYRQILGQKVEFLVSFYNNEISEKSEIFDDQFSVERPDGSNFTLKIRSTKLEDSAMYFCASRGQGAKNTEAFFGQGTRLTVV.

The chain employs TRBV29-1 and TRBJ1-2; no definite D call. The CDR3 length is 12 residues. With 4 bases removed from V and 1 base from J, the gap between germline ends came to 7 bases. Germline loops: CDR1 SQVTM, CDR2 ANQGSEA. The DNA of the CDR3 is TGCAGCGTTGCTTCCGGTAACTATGGCTACACCTTC. Residues: CSVASGNYGYTF.

The V and J genes are TRBV19 and TRBJ2-5, with D perhaps matching TRBD1 (5 bases). The CDR3 consists of 14 residues. Trimming took off 1 base at V and 1 base at J, with 7 bases between the two ends. The germline V gene has CDR1 LNHDA and CDR2 SQIVND (reference sequence). The CDR3 DNA sequence: TGTGCCAGTAGTATAGGGGGCGGCCAAGAGACCCAGTACTTC. Translating gives CASSIGGGQETQYF.